A selection of T cell receptor beta chains follows, all from one sample in a study of T-cell memory formation after mild COVID-19. TCRdb analysed the 5' RACE reads with MiXCR anew, one entry per CDR3 protein. In the table there are 530,000 or so distinct CDR3 sequences, 17% of which are singletons. The sequencing input was PBMCs or a T cell subset sorted from them (not recorded which). Receptor source: an adult woman who had mild COVID-19 (a few samples of this study predate the infection). Cell type and time point are not known. Both conserved end residues are part of each CDR3.

J,V,CDR3
TRBJ2-5,TRBV5-1,CASKYIRTSGYQETQYF
TRBJ2-7,TRBV7-9,CASSLDSRYEQYF
TRBJ2-3,TRBV7-2,CASSFSSLTDTQYF
TRBJ1-1,TRBV5-1,CASSDDRGGTEAFF
TRBJ1-2,TRBV29-1,CSVDDGLYGYTF
TRBJ2-3,TRBV20-1,CSARDLPGPSTSTDTQYF
TRBJ1-6,TRBV3-1,CASSRAGANSPLHF
TRBJ2-1,TRBV27,CASSPPGQGSFSEQFF
TRBJ2-5,TRBV7-3,CASASGRSQETQYF
TRBJ2-1,TRBV3-1,CASSQELGNEQFF
TRBJ1-1,TRBV2,CASTWDSNTEAFF
TRBJ1-5,TRBV20-1,CSASRGSNQPQHF
TRBJ2-2,TRBV12-3/TRBV12-4,CASSLGALNTGELFF
TRBJ2-7,TRBV6-5,CASSYLAREGSYYEQYF